Below are 4 T cell receptor beta chains sequenced from a single sample in a study of blood T cell repertoires in COVID-19. Using immunoSEQ multiplex PCR, the repertoire was profiled, and TCRdb retains in-frame clones only, with some absent. Of 150,000 to 200,000 clones in the sample, about nine tenths were seen once. Sequencing was performed on peripheral blood. Every receptor here comes from a man aged 40-49 years with acute or convalescent COVID-19.

This chain joins TRBV7-2 and TRBJ2-7; 8 bases line up with TRBD2. The trim removed 6 bases at V and 3 bases at J, leaving 10 bases unmatched. Germline CDR1 is SGHTA and CDR2 is FQGNSA. The CDR3 runs to 15 residues. This CDR3 is CASRGLGGADYEQYF. The CDR3 DNA is TGTGCCAGCAGGGGTCTCGGGGGGGCCGACTACGAGCAGTACTTC.

The J gene is TRBJ2-1, the V gene TRBV18, with a possible D match to TRBD2 (6 bases). Per germline, CDR1 KGHSH and CDR2 LQKENI. V lost 3 bases and J 0 bases, leaving 15 bases between the germline ends. The CDR3 spans 17 residues. The CDR3 bases are TGTGCCAGCTCACCCACGGGACTTCAGAGCTCCTACAATGAGCAGTTCTTC. It translates to CASSPTGLQSSYNEQFF.

The V gene is TRBV5-8, the J gene TRBJ2-2, with D maybe TRBD2 (5 bases). Germline V CDR1 and CDR2: SGHTS, YDEGEE. This CDR3 spans 14 amino acids. The V end lost 1 base, the J end lost 7 bases, and 11 bases lay between the germline ends. The CDR3 DNA reads TGTGCCAGCAGCTTGTCCGGAGGCGGCGGGGAGCTGTTTTTT. This sequence encodes CASSLSGGGGELFF.

The chain employs TRBV5-1 and TRBJ2-5; 8 nucleotides agree with TRBD2. CDR1 is SGHRS and CDR2 is YFSETQ in the germline V gene. J was trimmed by 2 bases and V by 1 base; bases with no gene match: 7. The CDR3 sequence is 16 residues long. CDR3 DNA: TGCGCCAGCAGCTTGCCACTAGCGGATCTACAAGAGACCCAGTACTTC. Protein product: CASSLPLADLQETQYF. Based on the CDR3 plus reference TRBV5-1 and TRBJ2-5, the full variable domain is KAGVTQTPRYLIKTRGQQVTLSCSPISGHRSVSWYQQTPGQGLQFLFEYFSETQRNKGNFPGRFSGRQFSNSRSEMNVSTLELGDSALYLCASSLPLADLQETQYFGPGTRLLVL.